This T cell receptor beta chain was captured in a study of blood T cell repertoires in COVID-19 (dated by TCRdb to the early 2020s). Regarding the study in general: Samples from collaborators originated in the United States, Italy and Spain and spanned both the acute and convalescent phases of COVID-19. The material from the prospective study consisted of cDNA or gDNA derived from T cells, B-cell-depleted T cells, or PBMCs. Deeply sampled blood TCRbeta repertoires from subjects exposed to, actively infected with, or recovered from COVID-19 were included in the dataset. The repertoires were released in a freely available public database intended as a resource for research on the immune response to SARS-CoV-2. Samples were obtained from the ongoing ImmuneRACE study (first 160 participants) and from some 1,300 subjects provided by 6 global collaborators. Nearly every sample came with metadata listing a de-identified subject ID, COVID-19 status, age in years and sex. Where available, HLA class I and class II types were obtained from metadata supplied by the sample provider rather than from assay-based typing.

Findings and caveats that apply to the study as a whole: Clinical and demographic metadata were provided uncurated, with the amount varying by source and participant.

TCRbeta CDR3 regions were amplified from genomic DNA by means of the immunoSEQ Assay, a bias-controlled multiplex PCR. Processing in the source paper ran as follows. Nucleated cell counts per sample were estimated from amplification of reference gene primers within the assay. Sequence reads were collapsed and filtered to measure the absolute abundance of every unique TCRbeta CDR3 rearrangement. For each sample, productive Simpson clonality was calculated as the square root of Simpson's diversity index over productive rearrangements. TCRdb obtained this table from immuneACCESS and retained in-frame rearrangements with V and J assigned. These tables miss some clones; where compared with another copy, unresolved V genes account for less than half of the shortfall, and the remainder is unexplained. For V, J and clone size, that table is used; D and trimming come from the DNA. The table for this sample lists approximately 96,000 clones; 70% to 90% of them were counted only once. Roughly 2.8% of the sample rests with the top ten.

Remarks on this clone: Its antigen has not been determined. No quality values exist for individual bases; no much larger clone is one base distant.

V is cut by 5 bases and J by 2 bases, and the space between the germline ends is 16 bases. Inclusive of the bounding cysteine and phenylalanine, the CDR3 is 15 residues long. The sequence is cut down to CDR3 DNA, 45 bases in frame from base 1. CDR1 and CDR2 (SQVTM, ANQGSEA) derive from the germline V gene. Whole blood was collected in K2EDTA tubes by collaborating institutions according to the institutions' own protocols. Collaborator samples were shipped for TCRbeta analysis as frozen whole blood, isolated PBMCs, or DNA extracted from either sample type. The V and J genes are TRBV29-1 and TRBJ1-3, and possibly TRBD1, on 6 matching bases. Material: peripheral blood. This clonotype originated in a woman aged 80 or over with acute or convalescent COVID-19. CDR3 region: CSVYDATGTGNTIYF. The nucleotides are TGCAGCGTTTACGATGCTACAGGGACTGGAAACACCATATATTTT.